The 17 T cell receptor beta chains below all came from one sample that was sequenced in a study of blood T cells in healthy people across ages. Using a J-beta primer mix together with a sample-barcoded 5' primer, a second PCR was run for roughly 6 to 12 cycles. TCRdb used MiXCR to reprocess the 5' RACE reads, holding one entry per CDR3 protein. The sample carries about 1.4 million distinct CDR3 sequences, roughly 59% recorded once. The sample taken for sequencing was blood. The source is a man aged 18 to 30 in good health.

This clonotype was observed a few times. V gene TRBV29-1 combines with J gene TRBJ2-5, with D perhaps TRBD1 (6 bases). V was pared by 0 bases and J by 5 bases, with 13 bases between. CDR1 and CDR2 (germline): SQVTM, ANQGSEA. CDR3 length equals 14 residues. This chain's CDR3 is CSVEEQGRMETQYF. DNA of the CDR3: TGCAGCGTTGAAGAACAGGGACGGATGGAGACCCAGTACTTC.

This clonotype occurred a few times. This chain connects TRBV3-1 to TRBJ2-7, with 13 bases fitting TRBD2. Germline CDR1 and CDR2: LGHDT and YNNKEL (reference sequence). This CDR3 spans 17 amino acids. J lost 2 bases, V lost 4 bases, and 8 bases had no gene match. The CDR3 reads CASSPGLAGALTYEQYF. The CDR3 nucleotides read TGTGCCAGCAGCCCCGGACTAGCGGGGGCTTTAACCTACGAGCAGTACTTC.

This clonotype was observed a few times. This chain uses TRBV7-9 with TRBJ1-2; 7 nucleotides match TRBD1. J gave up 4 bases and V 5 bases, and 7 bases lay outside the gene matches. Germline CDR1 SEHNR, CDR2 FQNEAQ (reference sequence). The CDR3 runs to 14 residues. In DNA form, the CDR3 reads TGTGCCAGCAGCGCGACAGGGATCGGCTATGGCTACACCTTC. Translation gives CASSATGIGYGYTF.

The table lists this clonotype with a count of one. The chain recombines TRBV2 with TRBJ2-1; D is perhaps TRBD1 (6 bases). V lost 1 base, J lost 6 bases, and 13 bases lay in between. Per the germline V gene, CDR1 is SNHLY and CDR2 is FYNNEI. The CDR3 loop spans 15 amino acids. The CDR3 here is CASSEGQGTGNEQFF. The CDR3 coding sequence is TGTGCCAGCAGTGAAGGCCAGGGGACGGGCAATGAGCAGTTCTTC.

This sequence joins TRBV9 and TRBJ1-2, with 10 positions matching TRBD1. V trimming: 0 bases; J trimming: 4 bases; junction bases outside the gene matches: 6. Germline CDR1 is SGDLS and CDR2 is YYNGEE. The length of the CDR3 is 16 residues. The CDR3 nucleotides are TGTGCCAGCAGCGTAGGGGACAGGGGTCGGTTCTATGGCTACACCTTC. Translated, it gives CASSVGDRGRFYGYTF.

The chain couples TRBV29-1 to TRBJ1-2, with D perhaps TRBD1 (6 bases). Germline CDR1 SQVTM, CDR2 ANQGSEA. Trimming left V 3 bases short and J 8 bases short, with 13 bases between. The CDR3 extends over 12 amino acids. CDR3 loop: CSVDDRLLGYTF. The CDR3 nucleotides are TGCAGCGTTGATGACAGGCTCTTAGGCTACACCTTC.

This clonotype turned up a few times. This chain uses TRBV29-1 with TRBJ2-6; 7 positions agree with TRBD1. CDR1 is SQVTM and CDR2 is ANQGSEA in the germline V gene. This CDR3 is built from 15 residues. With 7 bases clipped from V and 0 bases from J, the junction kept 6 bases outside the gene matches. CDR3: CSAWTGNSGANVLTF. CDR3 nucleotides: TGCAGCGCCTGGACAGGCAACTCTGGGGCCAACGTCCTGACTTTC.

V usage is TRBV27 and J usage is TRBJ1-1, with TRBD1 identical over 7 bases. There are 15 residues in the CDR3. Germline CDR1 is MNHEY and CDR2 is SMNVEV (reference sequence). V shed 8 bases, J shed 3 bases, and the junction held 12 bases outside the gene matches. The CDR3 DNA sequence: TGTGCCAGCTCTTCTGGGCTGACAGGGTACACTGAAGCTTTCTTT. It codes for CASSSGLTGYTEAFF.

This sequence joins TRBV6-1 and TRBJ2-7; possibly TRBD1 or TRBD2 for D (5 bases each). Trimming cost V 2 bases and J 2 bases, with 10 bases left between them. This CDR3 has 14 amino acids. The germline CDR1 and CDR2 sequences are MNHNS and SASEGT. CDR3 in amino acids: CASSERDPTYEQYF. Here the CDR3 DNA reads TGTGCCAGCAGTGAACGGGACCCGACCTACGAGCAGTACTTC.

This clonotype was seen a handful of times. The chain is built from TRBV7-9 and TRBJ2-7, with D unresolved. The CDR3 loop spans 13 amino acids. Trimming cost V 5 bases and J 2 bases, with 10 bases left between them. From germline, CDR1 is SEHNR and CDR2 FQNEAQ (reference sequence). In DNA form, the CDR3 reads TGTGCCAGCAGCCCACCCGACGCCTACGAGCAGTACTTC. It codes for CASSPPDAYEQYF.

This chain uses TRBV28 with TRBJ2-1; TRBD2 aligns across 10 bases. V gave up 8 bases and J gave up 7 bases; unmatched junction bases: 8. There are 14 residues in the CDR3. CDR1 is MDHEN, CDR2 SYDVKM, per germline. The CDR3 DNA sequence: TGTGCCAGCGAAGAGGGACTAGCGAAAAATGAGCAGTTCTTC. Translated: CASEEGLAKNEQFF.

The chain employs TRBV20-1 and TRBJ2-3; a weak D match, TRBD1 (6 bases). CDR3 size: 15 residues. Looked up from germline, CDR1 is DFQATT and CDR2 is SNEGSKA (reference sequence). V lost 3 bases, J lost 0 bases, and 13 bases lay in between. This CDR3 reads CSASDGQTSTDTQYF. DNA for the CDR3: TGCAGTGCTAGTGACGGACAGACTAGCACAGATACGCAGTATTTT.

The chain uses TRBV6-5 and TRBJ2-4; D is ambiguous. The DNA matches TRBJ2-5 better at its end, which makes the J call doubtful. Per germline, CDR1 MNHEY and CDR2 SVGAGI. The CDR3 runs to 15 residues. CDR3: CASSYSQGLQETQYF. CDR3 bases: TGTGCCAGCAGTTACTCGCAAGGGTTACAAGAGACCCAGTACTTC.

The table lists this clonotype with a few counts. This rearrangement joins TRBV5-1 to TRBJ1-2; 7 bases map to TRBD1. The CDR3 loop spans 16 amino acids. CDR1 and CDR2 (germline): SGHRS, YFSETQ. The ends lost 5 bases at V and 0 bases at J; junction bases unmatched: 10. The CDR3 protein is CASRRPYRGANYGYTF. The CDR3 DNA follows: TGCGCCAGCAGGAGACCCTACAGGGGAGCTAACTATGGCTACACCTTC.

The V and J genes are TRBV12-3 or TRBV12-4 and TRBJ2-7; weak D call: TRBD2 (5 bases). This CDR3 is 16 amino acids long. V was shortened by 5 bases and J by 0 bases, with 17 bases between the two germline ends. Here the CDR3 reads CASSQTGSEGSYEQYF. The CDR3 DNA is TGTGCCAGCAGTCAAACCGGGTCCGAGGGCTCCTACGAGCAGTACTTC.

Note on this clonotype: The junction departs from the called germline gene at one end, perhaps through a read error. The CDR3 loop reads CASSQDGTSGSTDAQYF. In DNA, the CDR3 is TGCGCCAGCAGCCAAGATGGGACTAGCGGGAGCACAGATGCGCAGTATTTT. The chain combines TRBV4-1 with TRBJ2-3, with TRBD2 identical over 14 bases. The CDR3 covers 17 residues. Germline lookup yields CDR1 MGHRA and CDR2 YSYEKL.

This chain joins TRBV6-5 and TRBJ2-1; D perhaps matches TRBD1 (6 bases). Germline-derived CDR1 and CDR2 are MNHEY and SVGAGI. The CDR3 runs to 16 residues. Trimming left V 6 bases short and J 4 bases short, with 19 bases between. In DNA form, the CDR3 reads TGTGCCAGCAGAGCGACAGGCTCAATGGAGTACAATGAGCAGTTCTTC. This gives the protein CASRATGSMEYNEQFF.